This T cell receptor (beta chain) is from a study of cytomegalovirus exposure and HLA in healthy donors. There are 19 residues in the CDR3. The V gene end was trimmed by 0 bases and the J gene end by 6 bases; junction bases not matched to a gene: 16. The germline CDR1 and CDR2 sequences are MGHRA and YSYEKL. Regarding the study as a whole: Cytomegalovirus status, reportedly, was diagnosed with high specificity and sensitivity by the classifier. Segments of the TCR beta V type were, in most cases, productive about 87% or about 30% of the time in an earlier analysis. The study recorded about 150 TCR beta chains that were cytomegalovirus-associated.

Donors had nominal health at sampling but likely had unrecorded immune exposures. As to this clone: Its antigen is as yet unknown.

Primers for the PCR totalled 60 Vbeta and 13 Jbeta. Method: immunoSEQ multiplex PCR; TCRdb's copy keeps in-frame clones and lacks some. The data show some 140,000 clones, with around 80% seen just once and roughly 5.5% held by the top ten. The sequenced sample was PBMCs. The clonotype originates from a woman aged 35 to 49 in good health and CMV-seropositive. The chain joins TRBV4-1 to TRBJ2-7; TRBD2 matches 11 bases. The CDR3 DNA reads as TGCGCCAGCAGCCAAGATTCGCAGGGCTGGCTAGCGGGAGGCGGCGAGCAGTACTTC. This codes for CASSQDSQGWLAGGGEQYF.